This T cell receptor beta chain stems from a study of T cells in Graves' hyperthyroidism and ophthalmopathy. This CDR3 spans 13 amino acids. CDR1 is GTSNPN and CDR2 is SVGIG in the germline V gene (reference sequence). Trimming removed 3 bases from V and 4 bases from J, with 12 bases in between. PBMCs were collected from an approximately 9.4 ml volume of fresh peripheral blood. Amplified TCR beta CDR3 regions came from RNA transcripts. Using the HTBI primer set, a first-round RT-PCR was run on the TCR CDR3. TCRdb itself ran the multiplex PCR reads through MiXCR, one entry per CDR3 protein. The sample includes 300,000 or so distinct CDR3 sequences, roughly 17% of them seen just once.

The sequence was obtained from a man aged 30-40 years with Graves' hyperthyroidism. Material: blood. V is TRBV30 and J is TRBJ2-5; D is unresolved. CDR3 protein: CAWRKGLGETQYF. The CDR3 nucleotides are TGTGCCTGGAGGAAGGGTCTTGGAGAGACCCAGTACTTC.